Below are 28 T cell receptor beta chains sequenced from a single sample in a study of T cells in Graves' hyperthyroidism and ophthalmopathy. It was RNA transcripts that yielded the amplified TCR beta CDR3 regions. Carried out on the TCR CDR3, a first-round RT-PCR used the HTBI primer set. TCRdb redid the calling of the multiplex PCR reads with MiXCR, one entry per CDR3 protein. The sample has approximately 510,000 distinct CDR3 sequences; around 43% are singletons. Input material: peripheral blood or thyroid tissue (not recorded which). The receptors stem from an adult woman with Graves' disease, either hyperthyroidism or ophthalmopathy (not recorded which).

This clonotype was observed many times. The genes are TRBV20-1 and TRBJ2-7; no clear D gene. Germline V gene data show CDR1 as DFQATT and CDR2 as SNEGSKA (reference sequence). V was clipped by 2 bases and J by 5 bases, with 19 bases between them. The CDR3 is 15 residues long. In DNA form, the CDR3 reads TGCAGTGCTAGATGGCCCGGTGGGTCTCTCCACGAGCAGTACTTC. Translating it yields CSARWPGGSLHEQYF.

Only one count was recorded for this clonotype. The chain links TRBV7-9 to TRBJ1-6; TRBD1 aligns across 9 bases. CDR1 SEHNR and CDR2 FQNEAQ come from the germline V gene (reference sequence). The CDR3 totals 15 residues. The V and J ends lost 6 bases and 9 bases, in that order; junction bases with no gene match: 9. The CDR3 spells CASSRTDRGVSPLHF. The CDR3 region has the DNA TGTGCCAGCAGTCGGACCGACAGGGGGGTTTCACCCCTCCACTTT.

This clonotype was seen at least ten times. This chain joins TRBV2 and TRBJ1-5, with D uncertain. Germline-derived CDR1 and CDR2 are SNHLY and FYNNEI. V was cut by 2 bases and J by 7 bases, with 12 bases left in between. CDR3 size: 14 residues. CDR3 amino acids: CASSEFRVEQPQHF. The CDR3 nucleotides are TGTGCCAGCAGTGAATTTAGGGTGGAGCAGCCCCAGCATTTT.

The sample holds many counts of this clonotype. This sequence joins TRBV7-9 and TRBJ2-7, with TRBD2 identical over 14 bases. The CDR3 consists of 16 residues. J gave up 2 bases and V 9 bases, and 9 bases lay outside the gene matches. CDR1 and CDR2 (germline): SEHNR, FQNEAQ (reference sequence). CDR3 nucleotide sequence: TGTGCCAGTATAGCGGGACTAGCGGGAGAGCCCTACGAGCAGTACTTC. Translating gives CASIAGLAGEPYEQYF.

The CDR3 sequence: CASSPPDGTGAQNTEAFF. The CDR3 DNA sequence: TGTGCCAGCAGCCCCCCGGATGGGACAGGGGCTCAGAACACTGAAGCTTTCTTT. The chain employs TRBV11-1 and TRBJ1-1, with 10 positions matching TRBD1. Unmatched junction bases numbered 13, after V lost 5 bases and J lost 1 base. The CDR3 extends over 18 amino acids. Per the germline V gene, CDR1 is SGHAT and CDR2 is FQDESV (reference sequence).

V is TRBV15 and J is TRBJ1-4, with TRBD1 matching over 8 bases. Germline values: CDR1 LNHNV, CDR2 YYDKDF (reference sequence). V lost 3 bases, J lost 6 bases, and 12 bases stayed unmatched. This CDR3 is 17 amino acids long. For the CDR3, the DNA is TGTGCCACCAGCAGTTCTATTCAGGGGGCTGGGGATGAAAAACTGTTTTTT. This gives the protein CATSSSIQGAGDEKLFF.

Remarks on this clonotype: At one boundary the junction diverges from the germline segment, which might be a read error. The chain recombines TRBV24-1 with TRBJ2-7; 12 bases are a match to TRBD2. CDR1 and CDR2 from the germline V gene are KGHDR and SFDVKD. The CDR3 contains 15 residues. CDR3 DNA: TGTGCCACCAGTGACCGGACTAGCGGGAACTACGGGCAGTACTTC. Its protein is CATSDRTSGNYGQYF.

The gene calls are TRBV7-2 and TRBJ1-5; TRBD1 matches 7 bases. Germline values: CDR1 SGHTA, CDR2 FQGNSA. The trim removed 2 bases at V and 7 bases at J, leaving 11 bases unmatched. The CDR3 has 16 amino acids. Here the CDR3 reads CASSLSPGQPGQPQHF. CDR3 sequence (DNA): TGTGCCAGCAGCTTAAGTCCGGGACAGCCAGGGCAGCCCCAGCATTTT.

This clonotype has only a few counts. V and J are TRBV6-2 or TRBV6-3 and TRBJ1-5; TRBD1 agrees at 8 bases. The CDR3 extends over 20 amino acids. Germline loops: CDR1 MNHEY, CDR2 SVGEGT. Trimming removed 7 bases from V and 3 bases from J; junction bases left unmatched: 23. CDR3 sequence reads: CASTDNRDRYYQALNQPQHF. The CDR3 bases are TGTGCCAGCACCGATAACCGGGACAGGTACTATCAAGCTCTCAATCAGCCCCAGCATTTT.

V gene TRBV25-1 combines with J gene TRBJ2-2; 12 positions agree with TRBD1. Germline loops: CDR1 MGHDK, CDR2 SYGVNS. The CDR3 has 17 amino acids. V lost 4 bases and J lost 3; bases outside the gene matches: 6. The CDR3 is CASSVGQGAGYTGELFF. The CDR3 nucleotides are TGTGCCAGCAGTGTGGGACAGGGGGCGGGGTACACCGGGGAGCTGTTTTTT.

Turning to this clonotype: This could be a read error, since a much larger clone is one nucleotide away. It is likely a read error, because the conserved phenylalanine at the end of the CDR3 is missing. This sequence joins TRBV20-1 and TRBJ1-2; D not resolved. The V gene lost 1 base and the J gene lost 5 bases, with 8 bases spanning the gap. Germline assignment: CDR1 DFQATT and CDR2 SNEGSKA (reference sequence). The CDR3 sequence is 12 residues long. The CDR3 here is CSARVVAYGYTS. In DNA, the CDR3 is TGCAGTGCTAGAGTGGTGGCTTATGGCTACACCTCC.

The DNA of the CDR3 is TGTGCCAGCAGCTTTATCAGCAGCCCAGGGGGATGGACAGGGGCTTACGAGCAGTACTTC. It translates to CASSFISSPGGWTGAYEQYF. The V gene is TRBV5-6, the J gene TRBJ2-7, with 9 bases fitting TRBD1. From germline, CDR1 is SGHDT and CDR2 YYEEEE. The junction had 22 bases not matched to a gene; V was cut back by 2 bases and J by 4 bases. CDR3 size: 20 residues.

This rearrangement joins TRBV6-6 to TRBJ2-7; 10 nucleotides line up with TRBD2. The CDR3 has 19 amino acids. The junction had 17 bases not matched to a gene; V was cut back by 2 bases and J by 4 bases. The V gene's germline CDR1 is MNHNY and CDR2 SVGAGI (reference sequence). The CDR3 region is CASSYPPGGPGLATYEQYF. The CDR3 nucleotides are TGTGCCAGCAGTTACCCTCCGGGGGGTCCGGGACTAGCGACTTACGAGCAGTACTTC.

This clonotype was seen many times. V is TRBV29-1 and J is TRBJ1-6, with no clear D. The V gene's germline CDR1 is SQVTM and CDR2 ANQGSEA. V was pared by 5 bases and J by 9 bases, with 17 bases between. There are 14 residues in the CDR3. The CDR3 DNA reads as TGCAGCGTTACCCTAGGCTCCAGTGGTTCACCCCTCCACTTT. This gives the protein CSVTLGSSGSPLHF.

The gene calls are TRBV5-1 and TRBJ2-7; D unresolved. The ends were cut back, 3 bases at V and 0 bases at J, with 10 bases in the middle. Germline V gene lookup returns CDR1 SGHRS and CDR2 YFSETQ. The CDR3 extends over 14 amino acids. This CDR3 is CASSSQASSYEQYF. DNA for the CDR3: TGCGCCAGCAGCTCCCAGGCGAGCTCCTACGAGCAGTACTTC.

The V call is TRBV15, the J call TRBJ1-6; 8 bases map to TRBD1. With V trimmed by 3 bases and J by 7 bases, 5 bases remained unmatched. The CDR3 is made up of 15 amino acids. Germline CDR1 reads LNHNV; CDR2 reads YYDKDF (reference sequence). CDR3 coding DNA: TGTGCCACCAGCAGCGAGGGACAGGACAATTCACCCCTCCACTTT. This encodes CATSSEGQDNSPLHF.

The chain is built from TRBV5-1 and TRBJ1-5, with D unresolved. V was shortened by 1 base and J by 6 bases, with 8 bases between the two germline ends. CDR1 SGHRS and CDR2 YFSETQ come from the germline V gene. The CDR3 sequence is 13 residues long. Written as DNA, the CDR3 is TGCGCCAGCAGCTTGTTCATAGGTCAGCCCCAGCATTTT. It encodes CASSLFIGQPQHF.

The table lists this clonotype with many counts. The J gene is TRBJ2-2, the V gene TRBV5-1; D is perhaps TRBD1 or TRBD2 (5 bases each). V dropped 4 bases and J dropped 2 bases, with 9 bases sitting between them. This CDR3 comprises 14 residues. Germline loops: CDR1 SGHRS, CDR2 YFSETQ. The DNA of the CDR3 is TGCGCCAGCAGCGAGGGACCAAACACCGGGGAGCTGTTTTTT. Amino acid sequence: CASSEGPNTGELFF.

The chain has TRBV20-1 and TRBJ2-7; TRBD1 aligns across 9 bases. V shed 3 bases and J 5 bases; nucleotides not matched to a gene: 5. In germline, CDR1 is DFQATT, CDR2 SNEGSKA (reference sequence). The CDR3 is made up of 13 amino acids. CDR3 in amino acids: CSARGTGLNEQYF. CDR3 nucleotides: TGCAGTGCTAGGGGGACAGGGCTCAACGAGCAGTACTTC.

This clonotype was seen only a few times. The chain employs TRBV3-1 and TRBJ1-1; D is ambiguous. Trimming removed 0 bases at V and 1 base at J, with 6 bases between. The CDR3 totals 14 residues. Germline-derived CDR1 and CDR2 are LGHDT and YNNKEL (reference sequence). This chain's CDR3 is CASSQERANTEAFF. The CDR3 DNA reads as TGTGCCAGCAGCCAAGAGCGAGCGAACACTGAAGCTTTCTTT.

This clonotype was counted a few times. CDR3 coding DNA: TGTGCCAGCAGTGATTTAGCGGGAGGGTACACCGGGGAGCTGTTTTTT. It encodes CASSDLAGGYTGELFF. The rearrangement uses TRBV6-1 and TRBJ2-2; TRBD2 aligns across 11 bases. The J segment lost 3 bases and the V segment lost 3 bases, leaving 3 bases of the junction unmatched. Germline-derived CDR1 and CDR2 are MNHNS and SASEGT. The CDR3 consists of 16 residues.

This clonotype was recorded many times. The V gene is TRBV10-3, the J gene TRBJ1-5, with 9 bases that match TRBD1. This CDR3 is 14 amino acids long. Germline trimming cut 4 bases from V and 6 bases from J; bases unmatched to any gene: 4. The germline gives CDR1 ENHRY, CDR2 SYGVKD. The CDR3 nucleotides read TGTGCCATCAGTGGGGACAGGGCGGGTCAGCCCCAGCATTTT. Protein: CAISGDRAGQPQHF.

On this clonotype: The germline gene is not matched at one end of the junction; a read error may be the cause. This sequence joins TRBV10-3 and TRBJ2-5, with 7 positions matching TRBD1. The CDR3 runs to 15 residues. Germline V gene data show CDR1 as ENHRY and CDR2 as SYGVKD. CDR3 DNA sequence: TGTGCCAGCAGTTTAACTTTGACAGGGCGAGAGACCCAGTACTTC. Protein: CASSLTLTGRETQYF.

The genes are TRBV14 and TRBJ2-5, with D possibly matching TRBD1 (6 bases). The CDR3 consists of 14 residues. V dropped 4 bases and J dropped 3 bases, with 12 bases sitting between them. CDR1 and CDR2 (germline): SGHDN, FVKESK. The DNA of the CDR3 is TGTGCCAGCAGCCGGACAGCCTGGAAAGAGACCCAGTACTTC. This sequence encodes CASSRTAWKETQYF.

This clonotype was recorded many times. This chain links TRBV6-5 with TRBJ2-7; TRBD2 aligns across 8 bases. With 2 bases clipped from V and 5 bases from J, the junction kept 8 bases outside the gene matches. Germline V gives CDR1 MNHEY, CDR2 SVGAGI. The CDR3 covers 15 residues. The CDR3: CASSYDVAGSNEQYF. As DNA, the CDR3 is TGTGCCAGCAGTTACGACGTAGCGGGATCCAACGAGCAGTACTTC.

Concerning this clonotype itself: Here the CDR3 omits its conserved ending phenylalanine or tryptophan, so a read error is the likely source. The V and J genes are TRBV7-9 and TRBJ1-2, with 10 positions matching TRBD1. After removal of 6 bases from V and 3 bases from J, the junction contained 7 bases not matched to a gene. The CDR3 is 15 amino acids. Germline values: CDR1 SEHNR, CDR2 FQNEAQ (reference sequence). The CDR3: CASRRDRGLDYGYTS. The CDR3, as DNA: TGTGCCAGCAGACGAGACAGGGGGCTTGACTATGGCTACACCTCC.

This clonotype was seen many times. The V and J genes are TRBV4-1 and TRBJ1-6; D is unresolved. V lost 1 base to trimming and J lost 10 bases, with 11 bases between them. Germline-derived CDR1 and CDR2 are MGHRA and YSYEKL. CDR3 length equals 14 residues. The CDR3 spells CASSQAGGGSPLHF. The CDR3 DNA follows: TGCGCCAGCAGCCAAGCCGGCGGTGGGTCACCCCTCCACTTT.

The chain employs TRBV7-9 and TRBJ2-7; D might be TRBD2 (5 bases). CDR3 length: 12 amino acids. Germline CDR1 reads SEHNR; CDR2 reads FQNEAQ (reference sequence). Trimming left V 11 bases short and J 3 bases short, with 14 bases between. The CDR3 DNA reads as TGTGCCTGCGACCGGGATCGCTACGAGCAGTACTTC. Protein product: CACDRDRYEQYF.